This T cell receptor beta chain was sequenced in a study of beta chain features in type 1 diabetes. Study-level information: On cell yields, gender and age, patients and healthy donors were similar. Study observations and caveats: Shortening of TCRB CDR3s, moderate but significant, appeared in all four CD4+ subsets of Type 1 diabetes patients. Any HLA effect on TCRB rearrangement was left unresolved by small sub-analyses.

Reverse transcription of all isolated RNA meant that expressed TCRB transcripts were sequenced. Only in-frame clones appear in the TCRdb table, and some are missing; sequencing was by immunoSEQ multiplex PCR. The sample lists under 350,000 clones; more than 13% were seen once. This clone was seen more than once but under ten times. Its cognate antigen is unknown. The V end lost 1 base, the J end lost 4 bases, and 12 bases lay between the germline ends. The CDR3 covers 15 residues. Germline CDR1 is LGHNA and CDR2 is YNFKEQ. The chain combines TRBV4-2 with TRBJ2-3, with D hard to call. The sequenced material came from naive CD4+ T cells from blood. This TCR was recovered from a man between 25 and 39 years old with type 1 diabetes. CDR3 region: CASSQALSNADTQYF. In DNA form, the CDR3 reads TGTGCCAGCAGCCAAGCCCTCTCTAATGCAGATACGCAGTATTTT.